The 32 T cell receptor beta chains below come from one sample, sequenced in a study of regulatory T cells in long-lasting Graves disease. CDR3 regions were amplified by Arm-PCR using iRepertoire HTBI primers to build TCR beta libraries. MiXCR, applied by TCRdb to the multiplex PCR reads, yields one record per CDR3 protein. The sample has about 300,000 distinct CDR3 sequences; under 20% are singletons. Time point indicated: newly diagnosed GD, antithyroid drugs for less than 3 months. Scientists built the TCR library using RNA that was extracted from PBMCs. The specimen was peripheral blood mononuclear cells (PBMCs), collected at new diagnosis, from a patient treated with antithyroid drugs. The receptors originated from a female donor with Graves disease.

V usage is TRBV11-2 and J usage is TRBJ1-1, with 7 bases aligning to TRBD1. With 2 bases clipped from V and 0 bases from J, the junction kept 3 bases outside the gene matches. The CDR3 spans 15 residues. Germline V gives CDR1 SGHAT, CDR2 FQNNGV. The CDR3 spells CASSLYRGMNTEAFF. The CDR3 coding sequence is TGTGCCAGCAGCTTATACAGGGGTATGAACACTGAAGCTTTCTTT.

This clonotype was found a few times. The V call is TRBV12-3 or TRBV12-4, the J call TRBJ2-3; D not resolved. Deletions cut 1 base from V and 2 bases from J, with 10 bases between. This CDR3 spans 15 amino acids. As DNA, the CDR3 is TGTGCCAGCAGTTTAGAATTGGACCTCACAGATACGCAGTATTTT. It is translated as CASSLELDLTDTQYF.

V is TRBV13 and J is TRBJ2-7; 7 positions agree with TRBD1. CDR1 and CDR2 from the germline V gene are PRHDT and FYEKMQ (reference sequence). The CDR3 consists of 15 residues. V was pared by 5 bases and J by 6 bases, with 13 bases of the junction left unmatched. The CDR3 spells CASSHPGQPDIEQYF. DNA for the CDR3: TGTGCCAGCAGCCACCCGGGACAGCCTGACATCGAGCAGTACTTC.

At least ten counts were recorded for this clonotype. The V gene is TRBV19, the J gene TRBJ1-5; a weak D match, TRBD1 (5 bases). V lost 3 bases, J lost 6 bases, and 12 bases lay in between. Germline loops: CDR1 LNHDA, CDR2 SQIVND (reference sequence). This CDR3 region has 14 residues. The CDR3 is CASSIRREGQPQHF. The CDR3 DNA follows: TGTGCCAGTAGTATTCGCAGGGAGGGTCAGCCCCAGCATTTT.

This clonotype was picked up many times. The rearrangement uses TRBV10-3 and TRBJ2-7, with 9 positions matching TRBD2. Germline loops: CDR1 ENHRY, CDR2 SYGVKD. J was trimmed by 6 bases and V by 3 bases; bases with no gene match: 3. The CDR3 sequence is 13 residues long. The CDR3 coding sequence is TGTGCCATCAGTGATCTGCGGGAGGGCGAGCAGTACTTC. The encoded protein is CAISDLREGEQYF.

In this sample, this clonotype turned up many times. J is TRBJ2-5 and V is TRBV12-3 or TRBV12-4, with 10 nucleotides matching TRBD2. CDR3 length equals 17 residues. Unmatched junction bases numbered 6, after V lost 0 bases and J lost 2 bases. CDR3 in DNA: TGTGCCAGCAGTTTAGCAGCGGGAGGGCCAATTCAAGAGACCCAGTACTTC. It yields the protein CASSLAAGGPIQETQYF.

As concerns this clonotype: A much more abundant neighbour one base away suggests this may be a read error. The chain joins TRBV30 to TRBJ1-4; 7 nucleotides agree with TRBD1. Germline V gene lookup returns CDR1 GTSNPN and CDR2 SVGIG (reference sequence). The CDR3 is 13 residues long. The V gene end was trimmed by 8 bases and the J gene end by 6 bases; junction bases not matched to a gene: 9. The CDR3 nucleotides are TGTGCCGGAAACAGGGGCAGAGATGAAAAACTGTTTTTT. Amino acid sequence: CAGNRGRDEKLFF.

This clonotype was recorded at least ten times. This chain uses TRBV6-1 with TRBJ2-1, with D perhaps TRBD2 (6 bases). The germline CDR1 and CDR2 sequences are MNHNS and SASEGT. V was cut by 6 bases and J by 8 bases, with 17 bases left in between. This CDR3 region has 14 residues. The CDR3 loop reads CASSPGTGRHEQFF. DNA of the CDR3: TGTGCCAGCAGCCCCGGGACTGGGCGCCATGAGCAGTTCTTC.

This clonotype was recorded at least ten times. The V call is TRBV6-1, the J call TRBJ1-5; no reliable D call. The CDR3 contains 14 residues. CDR1 and CDR2 from the germline V gene are MNHNS and SASEGT. The V gene lost 1 base and the J gene lost 3 bases, with 7 bases spanning the gap. The CDR3 reads CASSEGNSNQPQHF. CDR3 in DNA: TGTGCCAGCAGTGAAGGGAATTCCAATCAGCCCCAGCATTTT.

This clonotype occurred a few times. The chain couples TRBV4-1 to TRBJ2-2, with D perhaps assigned TRBD1 or TRBD2 (5 bases each). Per germline, CDR1 MGHRA and CDR2 YSYEKL. V lost 1 base and J 3 bases, leaving 6 bases between the germline ends. CDR3 size: 14 residues. CDR3 sequence: CASSQGGDTGELFF. Written as DNA, the CDR3 is TGCGCCAGCAGCCAAGGAGGGGACACCGGGGAGCTGTTTTTT.

Regarding this clonotype: A much bigger clone sits one base away, suggesting this may be a read error. The CDR3 does not end in the conserved phenylalanine or tryptophan, so this is likely a read error. The chain joins TRBV11-3 to TRBJ1-1; 7 bases map to TRBD1. This CDR3 comprises 13 residues. Germline V lookup: CDR1 SGHNT, CDR2 YENEEA. V was pared by 8 bases and J by 4 bases, with 7 bases of the junction left unmatched. CDR3 in DNA: TGTGCCAGCGGAAGTGACAGGGTCACTGAAGCTTTCATT. It yields the protein CASGSDRVTEAFI.

This chain uses TRBV18 with TRBJ2-3; perhaps TRBD1 as D (6 bases). The germline V and J ends were trimmed by 3 bases and 0 bases, with 10 bases remaining between them. In germline, CDR1 is KGHSH, CDR2 LQKENI. The CDR3 runs 15 residues. The chain's CDR3 is CASSPTGRSTDTQYF. DNA of the CDR3: TGTGCCAGCTCACCTACAGGGAGAAGCACAGATACGCAGTATTTT. Using reference TRBV18 and TRBJ2-3 for the parts outside the CDR3, the full variable domain is NAGVMQNPRHLVRRRGQEARLRCSPMKGHSHVYWYRQLPEEGLKFMVYLQKENIIDESGMPKERFSAEFPKEGPSILRIQQVVRGDSAAYFCASSPTGRSTDTQYFGPGTRLTVL.

This clonotype was picked up a small number of times. The chain uses TRBV13 and TRBJ2-7; D gene ambiguous. The CDR3 loop spans 14 amino acids. CDR1 and CDR2 (germline): PRHDT, FYEKMQ (reference sequence). V was cut by 1 base and J by 3 bases, with 10 bases left in between. CDR3 region: CASSLEGTYYEQYF. In DNA form, the CDR3 reads TGTGCCAGCAGCTTAGAGGGCACATACTACGAGCAGTACTTC.

This clonotype was recorded at least ten times. V is TRBV10-3 and J is TRBJ1-5, with TRBD1 as a possible D gene (5 bases). The germline CDR1 and CDR2 sequences are ENHRY and SYGVKD. With 3 bases removed from V and 4 bases from J, the gap between germline ends came to 10 bases. The CDR3 contains 14 residues. CDR3 in amino acids: CAISEAGENQPQHF. CDR3 DNA sequence: TGTGCCATCAGTGAAGCGGGGGAGAATCAGCCCCAGCATTTT.

This clonotype has at least ten counts. The chain is built from TRBV11-2 and TRBJ2-5, with D unresolved. This CDR3 has 11 amino acids. Germline assignment: CDR1 SGHAT and CDR2 FQNNGV. Trimming took off 3 bases at V and 6 bases at J, with 5 bases between the two ends. The CDR3: CASSLSQTQYF. The CDR3 nucleotides are TGTGCCAGCAGCTTGAGCCAGACCCAGTACTTC.

The gene calls are TRBV6-2 or TRBV6-3 and TRBJ2-1; TRBD1 agrees at 8 bases. The J segment lost 6 bases and the V segment lost 6 bases, leaving 10 bases of the junction unmatched. Germline V gene lookup returns CDR1 MNHEY and CDR2 SVGEGT. The CDR3 runs to 15 residues. Here the CDR3 reads CASRGDRGSPNEQFF. DNA of the CDR3: TGTGCCAGCAGGGGTGACAGGGGATCCCCCAATGAGCAGTTCTTC.

This clonotype has just a few counts. The chain combines TRBV7-6 with TRBJ2-7, with unresolved D. The germline CDR1 and CDR2 sequences are SGHVS and FNYEAQ. V lost 4 bases and J lost 3, with 16 bases in between. This CDR3 contains 15 residues. The CDR3 spells CASSSRLLERYEQYF. The CDR3 DNA reads as TGTGCCAGCAGCTCTCGTCTTCTAGAGCGCTACGAGCAGTACTTC.

This clonotype came up many times. The chain uses TRBV7-8 and TRBJ2-7; 8 positions agree with TRBD1. CDR3 length equals 13 residues. V shed 6 bases, J shed 3 bases, and the junction held 4 bases outside the gene matches. Per the germline V gene, CDR1 is SGHVS and CDR2 is FQNEAQ. The CDR3 protein is CASSYRGYYEQYF. Here the CDR3 DNA reads TGTGCCAGCAGTTACAGGGGGTACTACGAGCAGTACTTC.

A note on this clonotype: At one boundary the junction diverges from the germline segment, which might be a read error. The chain uses TRBV12-3 or TRBV12-4 and TRBJ2-3; D remains ambiguous. Near its end, the DNA agrees better with TRBJ1-1, so the J call may be wrong. The CDR3 contains 13 residues. This CDR3 is CTSSLGWNTEAFF. The CDR3 DNA is TGTACCAGCAGTTTAGGTTGGAACACTGAAGCTTTCTTT.

This clonotype was observed many times. The V call is TRBV12-3 or TRBV12-4, the J call TRBJ1-1; D gene ambiguous. Trimming cost V 6 bases and J 2 bases, with 10 bases left between them. There are 13 residues in the CDR3. Written as DNA, the CDR3 is TGTGCCAGCAGCTTAAAGGTTAACACTGAAGCTTTCTTT. It codes for CASSLKVNTEAFF.

The sample holds many counts of this clonotype. The rearrangement links TRBV20-1 to TRBJ2-7; TRBD2 agrees at 12 bases. V dropped 4 bases and J dropped 6; count of bases not matched to a gene: 4. Germline CDR1 is DFQATT and CDR2 is SNEGSKA (reference sequence). The CDR3 totals 13 residues. The CDR3 DNA reads as TGCAGTGCTACGACTAGCGGGAGTGGCGAGCAGTACTTC. Translating gives CSATTSGSGEQYF.

The chain carries TRBV2 and TRBJ2-1, with TRBD2 identical over 12 bases. The V segment lost 6 bases and the J segment 3 bases; nucleotides outside the gene matches: 9. This CDR3 is built from 17 residues. Germline lookup yields CDR1 SNHLY and CDR2 FYNNEI. CDR3 in DNA: TGTGCCAGCAGCTTCCTCACTAGCGGGAGGCACTACAATGAGCAGTTCTTC. It specifies CASSFLTSGRHYNEQFF.

This clonotype was seen many times. The chain links TRBV6-1 to TRBJ2-2; 8 nucleotides agree with TRBD2. Germline V gives CDR1 MNHNS, CDR2 SASEGT. The trim removed 7 bases at V and 1 base at J, leaving 8 bases unmatched. This CDR3 has 16 amino acids. The CDR3 loop is CASTLVAGWNTGELFF. The CDR3 DNA reads as TGTGCCAGCACGTTGGTAGCGGGATGGAACACCGGGGAGCTGTTTTTT.

This clonotype was detected ten times or more. This chain joins TRBV27 and TRBJ2-3; D is perhaps TRBD2 (6 bases). Trimming shortened V by 7 bases and J by 1 base, and 12 bases separated the two germline ends. Per the germline V gene, CDR1 is MNHEY and CDR2 is SMNVEV (reference sequence). The CDR3 contains 14 residues. The CDR3 DNA sequence: TGTGCCAGCAAGGGCCCGGGGGGCACAGATACGCAGTATTTT. Amino acids: CASKGPGGTDTQYF.

The chain joins TRBV6-2 or TRBV6-3 to TRBJ2-7, with a tentative D call TRBD1 (6 bases). Per the germline V gene, CDR1 is MNHEY and CDR2 is SVGEGT. With 5 bases removed from V and 2 bases from J, the gap between germline ends came to 16 bases. The CDR3 loop spans 15 amino acids. CDR3 protein: CASSAGRDNAYEQYF. The CDR3 nucleotides read TGTGCCAGCAGTGCCGGACGGGACAATGCCTACGAGCAGTACTTC.

V and J are TRBV27 and TRBJ2-7; D might be TRBD1 or TRBD2, each matching 5 bases. Germline V CDR1 and CDR2: MNHEY, SMNVEV (reference sequence). The length of the CDR3 is 13 residues. Trimming pared 8 bases from V and 4 bases from J, leaving 15 bases between. CDR3 sequence (DNA): TGTGCCAGCCGTGGGACCTACGATTACGAGCAGTACTTC. Translation gives CASRGTYDYEQYF.

V is TRBV5-8 and J is TRBJ2-7, with D unclear. The ends were cut back, 3 bases at V and 3 bases at J, with 13 bases in the middle. This CDR3 comprises 14 residues. The germline CDR1 and CDR2 sequences are SGHTS and YDEGEE. The CDR3 nucleotides are TGTGCCAGCAGCTCCACCCGCGGCGTCTACGAGCAGTACTTC. It yields the protein CASSSTRGVYEQYF.

The table lists this clonotype with many counts. The junction departs from the called germline gene at one end, perhaps through a read error. The chain uses TRBV6-4 and TRBJ2-5, with D unclear. The CDR3 loop spans 14 amino acids. The germline CDR1 and CDR2 sequences are MRHNA and SNTAGT. This chain's CDR3 is CASSYSELQETQYF. In DNA form, the CDR3 reads TGTGCCAGCAGTTACTCGGAGCTCCAAGAGACCCAGTACTTC.

This rearrangement joins TRBV20-1 to TRBJ1-5, with TRBD1 as a possible D gene (5 bases). This CDR3 has 13 amino acids. Trimming removed 2 bases at V and 7 bases at J, with 12 bases between. Germline-derived CDR1 and CDR2 are DFQATT and SNEGSKA (reference sequence). CDR3 in DNA: TGCAGTGCTAGACAAGGGGCCGAGCAGCCCCAGCATTTT. Its translation: CSARQGAEQPQHF.

This clonotype was recorded many times. The chain combines TRBV20-1 with TRBJ1-3, with a weak D call TRBD1 (6 bases). V lost 6 bases and J 4 bases, leaving 13 bases between the germline ends. Germline CDR1 reads DFQATT; CDR2 reads SNEGSKA (reference sequence). This CDR3 region has 13 residues. This CDR3 reads CSAVQGSGNTIYF. CDR3 nucleotide sequence: TGCAGTGCCGTACAGGGATCAGGAAACACCATATATTTT.

This clonotype was seen many times. The V gene is TRBV28, the J gene TRBJ1-4; D call uncertain. The CDR3 consists of 14 residues. From germline, CDR1 is MDHEN and CDR2 SYDVKM. V shed 10 bases and J shed 0 bases, with 12 bases lying between them. CDR3: CATYAASTNEKLFF. In DNA form, the CDR3 reads TGTGCCACCTACGCGGCCTCAACTAATGAAAAACTGTTTTTT.

This clonotype was counted at least ten times. DNA of the CDR3: TGTGCCATCAGTGAGTCCCTTAGGGTTCTGGAAGAAAAACTGTTTTTT. Protein sequence: CAISESLRVLEEKLFF. This rearrangement joins TRBV10-3 to TRBJ1-4, with D hard to call. Germline assignment: CDR1 ENHRY and CDR2 SYGVKD. Trimming shortened V by 0 bases and J by 8 bases, and 16 bases separated the two germline ends. This CDR3 contains 16 residues.